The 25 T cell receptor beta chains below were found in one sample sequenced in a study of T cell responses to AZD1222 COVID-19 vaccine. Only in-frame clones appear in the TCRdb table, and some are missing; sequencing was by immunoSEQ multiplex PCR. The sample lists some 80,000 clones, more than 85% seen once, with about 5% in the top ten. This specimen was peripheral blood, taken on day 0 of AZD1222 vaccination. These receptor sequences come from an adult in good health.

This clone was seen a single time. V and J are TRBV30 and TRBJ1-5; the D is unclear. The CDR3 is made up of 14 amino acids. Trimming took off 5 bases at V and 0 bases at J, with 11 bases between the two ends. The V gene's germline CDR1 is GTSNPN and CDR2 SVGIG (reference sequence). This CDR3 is CAWSGPYSNQPQHF. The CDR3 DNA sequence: TGTGCCTGGTCTGGACCTTATAGCAATCAGCCCCAGCATTTT.

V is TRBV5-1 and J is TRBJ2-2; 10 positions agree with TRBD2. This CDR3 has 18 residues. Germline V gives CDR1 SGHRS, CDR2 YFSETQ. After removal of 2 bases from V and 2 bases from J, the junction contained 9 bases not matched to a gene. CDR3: CASSLLAGRSTNTGELFF. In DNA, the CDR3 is TGCGCCAGCAGCTTACTAGCGGGAAGATCAACAAACACCGGGGAGCTGTTTTTT. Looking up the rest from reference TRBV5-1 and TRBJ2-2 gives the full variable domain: KAGVTQTPRYLIKTRGQQVTLSCSPISGHRSVSWYQQTPGQGLQFLFEYFSETQRNKGNFPGRFSGRQFSNSRSEMNVSTLELGDSALYLCASSLLAGRSTNTGELFFGEGSRLTVL.

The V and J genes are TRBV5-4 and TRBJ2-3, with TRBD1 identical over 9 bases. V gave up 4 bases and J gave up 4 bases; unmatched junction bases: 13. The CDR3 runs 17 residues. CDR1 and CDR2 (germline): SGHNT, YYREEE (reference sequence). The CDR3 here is CASSRPSFTGGADTQYF. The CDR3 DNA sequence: TGTGCCAGCAGCCGTCCCTCCTTTACAGGGGGCGCAGATACGCAGTATTTT.

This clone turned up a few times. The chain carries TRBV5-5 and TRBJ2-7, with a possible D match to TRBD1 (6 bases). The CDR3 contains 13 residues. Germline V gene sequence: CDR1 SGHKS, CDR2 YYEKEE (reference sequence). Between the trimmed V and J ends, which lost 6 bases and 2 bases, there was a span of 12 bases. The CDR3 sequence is CASTRDITYEQYF. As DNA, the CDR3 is TGTGCCAGCACCAGGGACATCACCTACGAGCAGTACTTC.

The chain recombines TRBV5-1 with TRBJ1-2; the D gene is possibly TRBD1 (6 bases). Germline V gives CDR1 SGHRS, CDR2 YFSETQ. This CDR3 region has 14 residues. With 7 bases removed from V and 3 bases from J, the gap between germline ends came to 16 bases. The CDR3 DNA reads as TGCGCCAGCCGAACAGGGACCAGTGACTATGGCTACACCTTC. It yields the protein CASRTGTSDYGYTF.

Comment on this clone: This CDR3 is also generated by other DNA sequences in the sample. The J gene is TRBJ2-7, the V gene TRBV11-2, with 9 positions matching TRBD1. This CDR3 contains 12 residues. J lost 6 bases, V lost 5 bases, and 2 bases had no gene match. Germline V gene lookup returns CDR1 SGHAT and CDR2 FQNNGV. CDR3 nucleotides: TGTGCCAGCAGCCCGGACAGGGGCGAGCAGTACTTC. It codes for CASSPDRGEQYF.

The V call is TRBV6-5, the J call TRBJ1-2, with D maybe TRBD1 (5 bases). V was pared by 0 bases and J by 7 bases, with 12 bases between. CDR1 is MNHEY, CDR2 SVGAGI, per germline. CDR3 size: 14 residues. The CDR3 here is CASSYSEGRGGYTF. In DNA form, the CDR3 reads TGTGCCAGCAGTTACTCGGAGGGGCGCGGTGGCTACACCTTC.

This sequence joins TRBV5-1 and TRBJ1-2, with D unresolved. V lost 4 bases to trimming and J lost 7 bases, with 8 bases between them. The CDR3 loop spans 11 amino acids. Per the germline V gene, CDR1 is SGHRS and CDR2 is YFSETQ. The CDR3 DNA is TGCGCCAGCAGCCCAGGCGCTGGCTACACCTTC. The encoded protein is CASSPGAGYTF. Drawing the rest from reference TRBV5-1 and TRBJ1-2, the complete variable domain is KAGVTQTPRYLIKTRGQQVTLSCSPISGHRSVSWYQQTPGQGLQFLFEYFSETQRNKGNFPGRFSGRQFSNSRSEMNVSTLELGDSALYLCASSPGAGYTFGSGTRLTVV.

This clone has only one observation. The CDR3 loop reads CASSRDRGGTNEKLFF. The CDR3 DNA is TGTGCCAGTAGTAGGGACAGGGGCGGAACTAATGAAAAACTGTTTTTT. V usage is TRBV19 and J usage is TRBJ1-4, with 10 bases matching TRBD1. The J segment lost 1 base and the V segment lost 4 bases, leaving 3 bases of the junction unmatched. The CDR3 sequence is 16 residues long. The germline CDR1 and CDR2 sequences are LNHDA and SQIVND (reference sequence).

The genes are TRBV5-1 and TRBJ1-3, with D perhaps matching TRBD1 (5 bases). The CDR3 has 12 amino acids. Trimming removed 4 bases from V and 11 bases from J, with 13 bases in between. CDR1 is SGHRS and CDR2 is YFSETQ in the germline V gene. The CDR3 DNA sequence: TGCGCCAGCAGCCCCCGGGGGAGTCCCATATATTTT. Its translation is CASSPRGSPIYF.

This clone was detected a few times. The CDR3 DNA is TGTGCCAGCAGGTGGGGCAGCAACACCGGGGAGCTGTTTTTT. It is translated as CASRWGSNTGELFF. V gene TRBV6-5 combines with J gene TRBJ2-2, with a weak D call TRBD1 (5 bases). Trimming left V 6 bases short and J 2 bases short, with 10 bases between. In germline, CDR1 is MNHEY, CDR2 SVGAGI. This CDR3 is 14 amino acids long.

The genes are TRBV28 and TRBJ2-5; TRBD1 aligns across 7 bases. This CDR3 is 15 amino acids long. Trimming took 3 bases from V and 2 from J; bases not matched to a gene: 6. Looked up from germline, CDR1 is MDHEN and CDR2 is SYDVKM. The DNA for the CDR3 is TGTGCCAGCAGTTTTAAGGGGGCGTTTCAAGAGACCCAGTACTTC. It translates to CASSFKGAFQETQYF.

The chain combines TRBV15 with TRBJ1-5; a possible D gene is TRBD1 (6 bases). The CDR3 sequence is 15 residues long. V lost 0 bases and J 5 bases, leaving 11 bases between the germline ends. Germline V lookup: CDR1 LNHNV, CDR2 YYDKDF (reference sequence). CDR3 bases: TGTGCCACCAGCAGAGATACTAGGGGGGATCAGCCCCAGCATTTT. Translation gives CATSRDTRGDQPQHF.

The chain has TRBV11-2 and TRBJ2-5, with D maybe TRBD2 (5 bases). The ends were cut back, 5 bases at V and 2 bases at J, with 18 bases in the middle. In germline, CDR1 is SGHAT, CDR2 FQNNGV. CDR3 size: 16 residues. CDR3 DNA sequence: TGTGCCAGCAGCCCCGGAATCCGGGAAACACAAGAGACCCAGTACTTC. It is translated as CASSPGIRETQETQYF.

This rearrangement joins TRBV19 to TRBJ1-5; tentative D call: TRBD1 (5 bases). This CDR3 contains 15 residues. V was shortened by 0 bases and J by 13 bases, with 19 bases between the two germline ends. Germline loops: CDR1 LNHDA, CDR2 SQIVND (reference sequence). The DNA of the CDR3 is TGTGCCAGTAGTATAGATCGGGGACCTCAGACCCGACAGCATTTT. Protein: CASSIDRGPQTRQHF.

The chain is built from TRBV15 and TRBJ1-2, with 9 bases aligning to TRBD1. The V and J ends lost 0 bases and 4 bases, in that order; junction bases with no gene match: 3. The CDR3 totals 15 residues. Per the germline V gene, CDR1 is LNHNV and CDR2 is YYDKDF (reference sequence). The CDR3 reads CATSREQGASYGYTF. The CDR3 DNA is TGTGCCACCAGCAGAGAACAGGGGGCTAGCTATGGCTACACCTTC. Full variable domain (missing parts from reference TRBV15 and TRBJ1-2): DAMVIQNPRYQVTQFGKPVTLSCSQTLNHNVMYWYQQKSSQAPKLLFHYYDKDFNNEADTPDNFQSRRPNTSFCFLDIRSPGLGDTAMYLCATSREQGASYGYTFGSGTRLTVV.

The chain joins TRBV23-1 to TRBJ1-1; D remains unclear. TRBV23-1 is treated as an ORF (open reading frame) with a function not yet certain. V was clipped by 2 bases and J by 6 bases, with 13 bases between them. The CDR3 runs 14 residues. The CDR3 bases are TGCGCCAGCAGTCAAAAACCTGAAATGGCTGAAGCTTTCTTT. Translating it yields CASSQKPEMAEAFF.

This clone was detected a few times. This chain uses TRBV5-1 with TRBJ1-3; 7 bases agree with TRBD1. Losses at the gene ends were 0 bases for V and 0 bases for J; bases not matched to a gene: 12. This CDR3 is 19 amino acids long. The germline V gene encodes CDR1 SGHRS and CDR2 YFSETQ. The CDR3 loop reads CASSLEDRQGLSSGNTIYF. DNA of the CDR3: TGCGCCAGCAGCTTGGAGGACAGGCAGGGACTGTCCTCTGGAAACACCATATATTTT.

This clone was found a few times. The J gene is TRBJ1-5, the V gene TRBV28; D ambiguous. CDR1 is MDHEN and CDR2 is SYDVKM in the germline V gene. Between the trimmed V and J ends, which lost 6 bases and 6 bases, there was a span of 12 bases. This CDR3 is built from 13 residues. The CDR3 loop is CASREGGSQPQHF. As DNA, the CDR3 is TGTGCCAGCAGAGAAGGAGGGAGTCAGCCCCAGCATTTT.

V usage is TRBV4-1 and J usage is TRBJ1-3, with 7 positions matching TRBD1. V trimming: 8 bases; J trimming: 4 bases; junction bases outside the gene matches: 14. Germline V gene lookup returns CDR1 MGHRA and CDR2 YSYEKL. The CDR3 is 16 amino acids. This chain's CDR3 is CASREQEQGTGNTIYF. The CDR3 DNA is TGCGCCAGCCGAGAGCAGGAACAGGGGACGGGAAACACCATATATTTT.

CDR3 in amino acids: CATSRKGVGELFF. The CDR3 DNA reads TGTGCCACCAGCAGGAAGGGGGTCGGGGAGCTGTTTTTT. V usage is TRBV15 and J usage is TRBJ2-2; a weak D match, TRBD1 (6 bases). Germline V gene data show CDR1 as LNHNV and CDR2 as YYDKDF (reference sequence). Trimming took off 3 bases at V and 7 bases at J, with 9 bases between the two ends. This CDR3 is built from 13 residues.

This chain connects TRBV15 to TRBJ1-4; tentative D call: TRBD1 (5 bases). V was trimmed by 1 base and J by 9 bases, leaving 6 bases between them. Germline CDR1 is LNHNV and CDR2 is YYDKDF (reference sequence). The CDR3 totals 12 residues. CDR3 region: CATSRGGKKLFF. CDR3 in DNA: TGTGCCACCAGCAGAGGGGGCAAAAAACTGTTTTTT.

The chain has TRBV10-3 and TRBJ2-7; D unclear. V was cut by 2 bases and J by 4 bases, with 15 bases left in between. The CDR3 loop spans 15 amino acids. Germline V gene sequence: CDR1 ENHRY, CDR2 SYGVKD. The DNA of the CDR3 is TGTGCCATCAGTGAGAAGGGTACCCCATCTTACGAGCAGTACTTC. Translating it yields CAISEKGTPSYEQYF.

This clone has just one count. The CDR3 DNA sequence: TGTGCCAGCAGCTTGGGATTAGCATGGGAGACCCAGTACTTC. Protein: CASSLGLAWETQYF. The V call is TRBV27, the J call TRBJ2-5, with unresolved D. This CDR3 has 14 amino acids. The germline CDR1 and CDR2 sequences are MNHEY and SMNVEV (reference sequence). Trimming pared 6 bases from V and 5 bases from J, leaving 16 bases between.

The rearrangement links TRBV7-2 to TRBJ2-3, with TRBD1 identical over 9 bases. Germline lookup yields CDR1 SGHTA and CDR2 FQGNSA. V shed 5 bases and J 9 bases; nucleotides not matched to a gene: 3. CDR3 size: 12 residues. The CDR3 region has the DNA TGTGCCAGCAGCCTGACAGGGGGGACGCAGTATTTT. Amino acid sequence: CASSLTGGTQYF.